This T cell receptor (beta chain) was documented in a study of blood T cell repertoires in COVID-19. At the level of the study: Acute and convalescent COVID-19 samples came from the United States, Italy and Spain. From T cells, B-cell-depleted T cells, or PBMCs came the material, which was cDNA or gDNA.

CDR3 size: 18 residues. Trimming took 2 bases from V and 6 from J; bases not matched to a gene: 13. Germline V gene lookup returns CDR1 SGDLS and CDR2 YYNGEE. Study processing details: Reference gene primer amplification yielded estimated nucleated cell counts. Sequencing was performed with immunoSEQ multiplex PCR; in TCRdb, only in-frame clones are kept and a portion is missing. V and J calls and clone size are given by that table; D and trimming were obtained from the DNA. The data hold roughly 81,000 clones, with about 88% observed a single time. This chain links TRBV9 with TRBJ1-6; 8 bases line up with TRBD1. The TCR sequence derives from a man between 65 and 79 years old with active or convalescent COVID-19. Specimen: peripheral blood. CDR3 nucleotide sequence: TGTGCCAGCAGCGTCTCCCCCACAGGGGGGGTTTTTAATTCACCCCTCCACTTT. This gives the protein CASSVSPTGGVFNSPLHF.